Sequencing of this TCR beta chain was carried out in a study of shared clonotypes between healthy human individuals. About the research overall: CD4 naive and CD4 memory each took three plates per donor, while CD8 naive took two and CD8 memory one.

Generated by immunoSEQ multiplex PCR, the TCRdb table keeps only in-frame clones and is missing some. In the table there are more than 1.2 million clones, about 98.5% of which are singletons. Within Nashville, Tennessee resided all donors, each a Caucasian adult. Splitting the CD4+ cells yielded a CD45RA+ naive subset and a CD45RA-negative memory subset. CDR1 is SGHTA and CDR2 is FQGNSA in the germline V gene. This CDR3 spans 17 amino acids. Trimming took 4 bases from V and 0 from J; bases not matched to a gene: 6. The material sequenced was naive CD4+ T cells sorted from blood. Subset denoted: CD45RA+ positively selected. The source of this sequence is a man aged 25-45 years in good health. The chain combines TRBV7-2 with TRBJ2-3, with TRBD2 identical over 11 bases. CDR3 region: CASSSGTSGPSTDTQYF. CDR3 DNA sequence: TGTGCCAGCAGCTCAGGGACTAGCGGACCTAGCACAGATACGCAGTATTTT.